The following is a TCR beta chain sequence with its context. Its antigen is unknown. The V end lost 6 bases, the J end lost 5 bases, and 12 bases lay between the germline ends. The CDR3 length is 13 residues. CDR1 is ENHRY and CDR2 is SYGVKD in the germline V gene. The sample originates from a study of human T cells and chemical hapten exposure. Looking at the study overall: A patient group, mainly female, showed alopecia areata, totalis or universalis.

As to time point: patch test 1, 2 weeks after DPC sensitization. As to treatment: therapeutic diphenylcyclopropenone sensitization with weekly scalp DPC. Every donor had alopecia and was 18 to 70 years old; all were suitable for DPC. Original analysis: Between 23,224 and 690,600 TCRs appeared in each sample, and the median stood at approximately 100,000. From the RACE reads, TCRdb called clonotypes with MiXCR, one entry per CDR3 protein. These V and J calls are TCRdb output, not the study's own analysis. The table includes some 350,000 distinct CDR3 sequences, approximately 6.9% detected once. Study results and caveats: Expanded TCRs made up significantly more big CDR3 similarity clusters than controls did.

Sequences were derived from whole blood, sampled in connection with sensitization to the hapten diphenylcyclopropenone (DPC). The sequence came from a woman in her late teens or twenties with alopecia areata. Some clones in this sample may be carry-over from other donors' samples. The chain combines TRBV10-3 with TRBJ2-3, with no clear D. CDR3 bases: TGTGCCATCAGGGCCAGCCTGGTAGATACGCAGTATTTT. The encoded protein is CAIRASLVDTQYF.